These T cell receptor beta chains were read from a single sample in a study of T cell changes during pregnancy in multiple sclerosis. The method was immunoSEQ multiplex PCR; TCRdb's version includes in-frame clones alone and lacks a portion of them. There are around 100,000 clones in the sample; about 94% occur only once, and roughly 1.4% lies in the top ten. Sequencing used peripheral blood, obtained in the third trimester of pregnancy. The receptors come from a female donor with multiple sclerosis, enrolled in a pregnancy study. CDR3s include the opening cysteine and the closing phenylalanine or tryptophan. Fields, in order: D gene, J gene, V gene, clone size, CDR3 length, CDR3 DNA, CDR3 protein. The D gene is left open where the match is weak. Size values are once, few and many counts, or a class for expanded clones, and some rows have none.

TRBD2 | TRBJ2-7 | TRBV27 | - | 13 | TGTGCCAGCAATACGAGGACTAGCGGGCATCTGTACTTC | CASNTRTSGHLYF
TRBD1 | TRBJ1-6 | TRBV5-6 | once | 19 | TGTGCCAGCAGCTACTTAGGGACAGTGCCCTCCTCCTATAATTCACCCCTCCACTTT | CASSYLGTVPSSYNSPLHF
- | TRBJ2-5 | TRBV7-8 | - | 15 | TGTGCCAGCAGCCCTAATACTAGTCCCCAAGAGACCCAGTACTTC | CASSPNTSPQETQYF
TRBD1 | TRBJ1-1 | TRBV7-9 | - | 15 | TGTGCCAGCAGCCTCCTACAGGGGAGTTTGGGTGAAGCTTTCTTT | CASSLLQGSLGEAFF
TRBD1 | TRBJ1-5 | TRBV4-1 | - | 16 | TGCGCCAGCAGCGTTACCGGGACAGGGAGCAATCAGCCCCAGCATTTT | CASSVTGTGSNQPQHF
- | TRBJ1-3 | TRBV6-6 | - | 15 | TGTGCCAGCAGTTACTCTGGGACAACTGGAAACACCATATATTTT | CASSYSGTTGNTIYF
- | TRBJ2-5 | TRBV7-2 | - | 15 | TGTGCCAGCAGCTTAGCGGGGGGTAATCAAGAGACCCAGTACTTC | CASSLAGGNQETQYF
TRBD1 | TRBJ1-1 | TRBV30 | few | 13 | TGTGCCTGCCAAAGAGGGGGCAACACTGAAGCTTTCTTT | CACQRGGNTEAFF
TRBD1 | TRBJ1-4 | TRBV30 | - | 11 | TGTGCCAGCTCAGGGGGCGAAAAACTGTTTTTT | CASSGGEKLFF
TRBD1 | TRBJ2-7 | TRBV28 | - | 13 | TGTGCCAGCAGGACAGGGGGCGCCTACGAGCAGTACTTC | CASRTGGAYEQYF
- | TRBJ2-7 | TRBV27 | - | 17 | TGTGCCAGCAGTTTTCGGCCCCCTGTCAGCGGCATCTACGAGCAGTACTTC | CASSFRPPVSGIYEQYF
TRBD1 | TRBJ1-1 | TRBV6-1 | - | 14 | TGTGCCAGCAGTGAAGCGACAGGGGGCACTGAAGCTTTCTTT | CASSEATGGTEAFF
- | TRBJ1-2 | TRBV18 | - | 17 | TGTGCCAGCTCCCTTTGGTCTGGAATCCAAGATAGCCATGGCTACACCTTC | CASSLWSGIQDSHGYTF
TRBD1 | TRBJ2-6 | TRBV19 | - | 16 | TGTGCCAGTAGGACAGGGGGCGAAACTGGGGCCAACGTCCTGACTTTC | CASRTGGETGANVLTF
TRBD2 | TRBJ2-1 | TRBV9 | - | 15 | TGTGCCAGCAGCGCCCTAGCGGGGGGAGGGAATGAGCAGTTCTTC | CASSALAGGGNEQFF
- | TRBJ2-1 | TRBV27 | once | 15 | TGTGCCAGCAGTTTAAAGAGAGGGCAAGACAATGAGCAGTTCTTC | CASSLKRGQDNEQFF
TRBD1 | TRBJ1-5 | TRBV29-1 | - | 14 | TGCAGCGTCGGAGAGACAGGGTTTGGTCAGCCCCAGCATTTT | CSVGETGFGQPQHF
- | TRBJ1-5 | TRBV4-1 | - | 15 | TGCGCCAGCAGCCAACGGGGGGTTGGCAATCAGCCCCAGCATTTT | CASSQRGVGNQPQHF
- | TRBJ2-2 | TRBV5-1 | - | 13 | TGCGCCAGCAGGACAGACTACACCGGGGAGCTGTTTTTT | CASRTDYTGELFF
TRBD2 | TRBJ2-7 | TRBV5-1 | once | 15 | TGCGCCAGCAGCTTGGTAGTAGCGGGAGTTGGAGAGCAGTACTTC | CASSLVVAGVGEQYF
TRBD1 | TRBJ1-4 | TRBV10-3 | - | 15 | TGTGCCATCAGAGTGGGACAGCAAACTAATGAAAAACTGTTTTTT | CAIRVGQQTNEKLFF
- | TRBJ2-2 | TRBV27 | - | 16 | TGTGCCAGCAGTTCGAGGGTAGGGGGGGACACCGGGGAGCTGTTTTTT | CASSSRVGGDTGELFF
TRBD2 | TRBJ2-3 | TRBV27 | once | 15 | TGTGCCAGCACACAGACTAGCGGGAGAATAGATACGCAGTATTTT | CASTQTSGRIDTQYF
TRBD2 | TRBJ2-1 | TRBV7-2 | - | 15 | TGTGCCAGCAGCCCCGGACTAGGAGGCACCAATGAGCAGTTCTTC | CASSPGLGGTNEQFF
TRBD1 | TRBJ2-1 | TRBV10-3 | - | 12 | TGTGCCATCAGTGCTGACAGGGATGAGCAGTTCTTC | CAISADRDEQFF
- | TRBJ2-5 | TRBV25-1 | - | 15 | TGTGCCAGCAGTGAAATAGGAACAGCCCCAGGGGCCCAGTACTTC | CASSEIGTAPGAQYF
- | TRBJ2-5 | TRBV7-2 | - | 12 | TGTGCCAGCAGCTTAAGGACTGGCCCCTCGTACTTC | CASSLRTGPSYF
TRBD1 | TRBJ2-5 | TRBV5-1 | - | 15 | TGCGCCACCTCCTGGACAGGGTCCTTTCAAGAGACCCAGTACTTC | CATSWTGSFQETQYF
- | TRBJ2-2 | TRBV27 | - | 14 | TGTGCCAGCAGTTTATTGGAGGGCACCGGGGAGCTGTTTTTT | CASSLLEGTGELFF
TRBD2 | TRBJ2-1 | TRBV5-4 | - | 17 | TGTGCCAGCAGCTTGGTTGTCGGGACTAGCGCTAACAATGAGCAGTTCTTC | CASSLVVGTSANNEQFF
TRBD1 | TRBJ2-7 | TRBV7-9 | - | 14 | TGTGCCAGCACCTATACAGGGGGGAGCTACGAGCAGTACTTC | CASTYTGGSYEQYF
TRBD1 | TRBJ2-7 | TRBV6-6 | - | 13 | TGTGCCAGCAGTTCCAGGGGACAGGCTGAGCAGTACTTC | CASSSRGQAEQYF
- | TRBJ1-1 | TRBV4-2 | - | 17 | TGTGCCAGCAGCCAAGCCGGGGGTGAGAGGGTAAGCACTGAAGCTTTCTTT | CASSQAGGERVSTEAFF
- | TRBJ2-5 | TRBV20-1 | - | 11 | TGCAGTGCTGGGGATCCGGGGGCCCAGTACTTC | CSAGDPGAQYF
- | TRBJ1-5 | TRBV6-1 | - | 14 | TGTGCCAGCAGATCAGCCCACAGGGAACAGCCCCAGCATTTT | CASRSAHREQPQHF
TRBD2 | TRBJ2-7 | TRBV2 | - | 14 | TGTGCCAGCAGTGAAGAGCGGGAGTCCTACGAGCAGTACTTC | CASSEERESYEQYF
- | TRBJ2-7 | TRBV19 | - | 16 | TGTGCCAGTAGTATTCGTGGGGCAGTCAGCTCCTACGAGCAGTACTTC | CASSIRGAVSSYEQYF
TRBD2 | TRBJ2-1 | TRBV18 | - | 17 | TGTGCCAGCTCACCCCTTATGGGGCGGGGGGACTACAATGAGCAGTTCTTC | CASSPLMGRGDYNEQFF
- | TRBJ2-3 | TRBV5-5 | - | 15 | TGTGCCAGCAGCTTGGGGGGCAGCAGCACAGATACGCAGTATTTT | CASSLGGSSTDTQYF
- | TRBJ2-1 | TRBV29-1 | - | 16 | TGCAGCGTCCTACCACGTCGGGGTTACTCCTACAATGAGCAGTTCTTC | CSVLPRRGYSYNEQFF
- | TRBJ2-1 | TRBV30 | - | 14 | TGTGCCTGGAGTCTGACTTCTTCCTACAATGAGCAGTTCTTC | CAWSLTSSYNEQFF
TRBD2 | TRBJ2-2 | TRBV7-3 | - | 16 | TGTGCCAGCAGCTTAGGACTAGCGGAGAACACCGGGGAGCTGTTTTTT | CASSLGLAENTGELFF
TRBD1 | TRBJ1-1 | TRBV6-1 | - | 20 | TGTGCCAGCAGTGAAGGGGCCAGGGGGCGATTTTATCCCCCGGCCACTGAAGCTTTCTTT | CASSEGARGRFYPPATEAFF
TRBD2 | TRBJ2-3 | TRBV30 | - | 16 | TGTGCCTGGAGCCCCGCCCTAGCGGCTAGGGGAGATACGCAGTATTTT | CAWSPALAARGDTQYF
TRBD1 | TRBJ1-2 | TRBV28 | once | 16 | TGTGCCAGCAGGCCCCGGGACAGGGGAAGAGGCTATGGCTACACCTTC | CASRPRDRGRGYGYTF
- | TRBJ1-4 | TRBV21-1 | - | 14 | TGTGCCAGCAGCAGGGCAGGCCATAATGAAAAACTGTTTTTT | CASSRAGHNEKLFF
TRBD2 | TRBJ2-7 | TRBV5-1 | - | 17 | TGCGCCAGCAGCGGAGTTCTGACTAGCGGGAACTCGGGAGAGCAGTACTTC | CASSGVLTSGNSGEQYF
TRBD1 | TRBJ1-5 | TRBV18 | - | 16 | TGTGCCAGCTCACCCGACAGGGCTTATAGCAATCAGCCCCAGCATTTT | CASSPDRAYSNQPQHF
- | TRBJ1-6 | TRBV11-2 | - | 13 | TGTGCCAGCAGCTTGGGCCCTGATTCACCCCTCCACTTT | CASSLGPDSPLHF
TRBD2 | TRBJ2-7 | TRBV28 | - | 14 | TGTGCCAGCAGCACCGGGACTAGGCCGAACGAGCAGTACTTC | CASSTGTRPNEQYF
- | TRBJ2-1 | TRBV27 | - | 17 | TGTGCCAGTTCTTTCGGCCGGGTAGCGGTCTCCTACAATGAGCAGTTCTTC | CASSFGRVAVSYNEQFF
TRBD2 | TRBJ2-5 | TRBV5-5 | - | 14 | TGTGCCAGCAGCAAGCTAGCGGGAGATGCGACCCAGTACTTC | CASSKLAGDATQYF
- | TRBJ1-5 | TRBV2 | once | 14 | TGTGCCAGCAGCCAGGACAGCCCGGTTCAGCCCCAGCATTTT | CASSQDSPVQPQHF
- | TRBJ1-1 | TRBV28 | - | 16 | TGTGCCAGCAGTTTTCCTTTCGGGAGCCTTAGCACTGAAGCTTTCTTT | CASSFPFGSLSTEAFF
TRBD2 | TRBJ2-3 | TRBV13 | - | 16 | TGTGCCAGCAGCGGGAGGGGACTAGCGGGAGTGGAAACGCAGTATTTT | CASSGRGLAGVETQYF
- | TRBJ1-4 | TRBV6-1 | few | 13 | TGTGCCAGCAGGAACAGGGAATCAGGGAAACTGTTTTTT | CASRNRESGKLFF